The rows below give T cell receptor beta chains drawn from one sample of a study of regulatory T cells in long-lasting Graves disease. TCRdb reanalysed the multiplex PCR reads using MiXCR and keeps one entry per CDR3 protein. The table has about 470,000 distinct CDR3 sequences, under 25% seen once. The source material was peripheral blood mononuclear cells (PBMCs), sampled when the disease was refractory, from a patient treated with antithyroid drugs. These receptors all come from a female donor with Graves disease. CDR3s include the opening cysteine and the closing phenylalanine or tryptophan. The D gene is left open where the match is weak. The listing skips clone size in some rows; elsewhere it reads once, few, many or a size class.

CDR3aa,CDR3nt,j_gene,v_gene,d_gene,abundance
CASSPSQGVAKNIQYF,TGTGCCAGCTCACCTTCACAGGGAGTAGCCAAAAACATTCAGTACTTC,TRBJ2-4,TRBV18,NA,NA
CASSFQTETGANVLTF,TGTGCCAGCAGTTTTCAGACCGAGACTGGGGCCAACGTCCTGACTTTC,TRBJ2-6,TRBV27,NA,few
CSAIKETQYF,TGCAGTGCTATCAAAGAGACCCAGTACTTC,TRBJ2-5,TRBV20-1,NA,many
CASSQATGTNTEAFF,TGCGCCAGCAGCCAGGCGACAGGGACGAACACTGAAGCTTTCTTT,TRBJ1-1,TRBV11-2,TRBD1,NA
CSAGQTKGSPLHF,TGCAGCGCGGGACAGACCAAGGGTTCACCCCTCCACTTT,TRBJ1-6,TRBV29-1,TRBD1,NA
CASSDGTSGNTIYF,TGTGCCAGCAGTGACGGGACCTCTGGAAACACCATATATTTT,TRBJ1-3,TRBV6-1,NA,NA
CASRPIAEASNQPQHF,TGTGCCAGTAGACCCATTGCAGAAGCGAGCAATCAGCCCCAGCATTTT,TRBJ1-5,TRBV19,NA,NA
CASSTRGISNQPQHF,TGTGCCAGCAGCACCAGGGGAATCAGTAATCAGCCCCAGCATTTT,TRBJ1-5,TRBV2,NA,NA
CASSQSTPANEKLFF,TGTGCCAGCAGCCAATCGACACCGGCGAATGAAAAACTGTTTTTT,TRBJ1-4,TRBV16,NA,many
CSARSSGRTLNYGYTF,TGCAGTGCTAGGTCTTCGGGACGGACTCTTAACTATGGCTACACCTTC,TRBJ1-2,TRBV20-1,NA,few
CASSHLAGTGTDTQYF,TGTGCCAGCAGTCACCTAGCGGGGACTGGCACAGATACGCAGTATTTT,TRBJ2-3,TRBV28,TRBD2,few
CSARDRTGKVNQPQHF,TGCAGTGCTAGAGATAGGACAGGTAAAGTCAATCAGCCCCAGCATTTT,TRBJ1-5,TRBV20-1,TRBD1,NA
CASILGGGYQETQYF,TGTGCCAGCATCCTCGGTGGGGGGTATCAAGAGACCCAGTACTTC,TRBJ2-5,TRBV7-2,NA,many
CASELWVNTEAFF,TGTGCCAGCGAACTGTGGGTGAACACTGAAGCTTTCTTT,TRBJ1-1,TRBV5-5,NA,many
CSVLAGGPTGELFF,TGCAGCGTCCTAGCGGGAGGGCCCACCGGGGAGCTGTTTTTT,TRBJ2-2,TRBV29-1,TRBD2,few
CASSLEQHQPQHF,TGTGCCAGCAGTTTAGAACAGCATCAGCCCCAGCATTTT,TRBJ1-5,TRBV12-3/TRBV12-4,NA,many
CASSFWGGRGFYGYTF,TGTGCCAGCAGTTTTTGGGGGGGCAGGGGGTTCTATGGCTACACCTTC,TRBJ1-2,TRBV28,TRBD1,NA
CATRQTKKRLGQVNTEAFF,TGTGCCACCCGCCAAACAAAGAAACGACTCGGACAGGTGAACACTGAAGCTTTCTTT,TRBJ1-1,TRBV24-1,TRBD1,few
CSVVGGGVLFF,TGCAGCGTTGTAGGGGGTGGGGTACTGTTTTTT,TRBJ1-4,TRBV29-1,NA,NA
CASSRQGAKETQYF,TGTGCCAGCAGCCGACAGGGGGCCAAAGAGACCCAGTACTTC,TRBJ2-5,TRBV11-2,TRBD1,many
CASSRPGTGIYEQYF,TGTGCCAGCAGCCGGCCCGGGACAGGTATATACGAGCAGTACTTC,TRBJ2-7,TRBV7-2,TRBD1,many
CASSLETSGDNEQFF,TGCGCCAGCAGCTTGGAGACTAGCGGAGACAATGAGCAGTTCTTC,TRBJ2-1,TRBV5-1,TRBD2,NA
CASSQSFSEAFF,TGCGCCAGCAGCCAAAGTTTTTCTGAAGCTTTCTTT,TRBJ1-1,TRBV4-1,NA,few